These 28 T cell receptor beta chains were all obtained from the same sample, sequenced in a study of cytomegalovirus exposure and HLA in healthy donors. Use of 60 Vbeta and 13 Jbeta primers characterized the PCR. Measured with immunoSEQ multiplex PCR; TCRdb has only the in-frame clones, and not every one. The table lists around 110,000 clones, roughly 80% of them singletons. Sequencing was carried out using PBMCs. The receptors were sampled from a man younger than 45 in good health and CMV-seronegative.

This CDR3 reads CASTLGQGKQETQYF. In nucleotides, the CDR3 is TGTGCCAGCACCTTAGGGCAGGGCAAACAAGAGACCCAGTACTTC. This sequence joins TRBV5-4 and TRBJ2-5, with D possibly TRBD1 on 5 matching bases. The CDR3 has 15 residues. The V gene's germline CDR1 is SGHNT and CDR2 YYREEE (reference sequence). Trimming removed 6 bases at V and 2 bases at J, with 17 bases between.

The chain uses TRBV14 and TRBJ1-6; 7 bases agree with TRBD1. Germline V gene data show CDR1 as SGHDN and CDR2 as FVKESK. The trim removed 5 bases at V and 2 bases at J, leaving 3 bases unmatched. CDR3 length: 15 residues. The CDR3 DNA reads TGTGCCAGCAGCGGCAGGGGGACCTATAATTCACCCCTCCACTTT. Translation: CASSGRGTYNSPLHF. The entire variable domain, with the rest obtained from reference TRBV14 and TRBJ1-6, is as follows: EAGVTQFPSHSVIEKGQTVTLRCDPISGHDNLYWYRRVMGKEIKFLLHFVKESKQDESGMPNNRFLAERTGGTYSTLKVQPAELEDSGVYFCASSGRGTYNSPLHFGNGTRLTVT.

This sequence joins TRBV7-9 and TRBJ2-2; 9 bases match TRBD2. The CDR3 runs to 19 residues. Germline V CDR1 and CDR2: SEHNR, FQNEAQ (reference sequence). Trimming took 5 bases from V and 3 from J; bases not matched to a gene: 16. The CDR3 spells CASSNPPGSGGSYTGELFF. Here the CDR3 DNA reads TGTGCCAGCAGCAACCCCCCGGGGAGCGGGGGGTCTTACACCGGGGAGCTGTTTTTT.

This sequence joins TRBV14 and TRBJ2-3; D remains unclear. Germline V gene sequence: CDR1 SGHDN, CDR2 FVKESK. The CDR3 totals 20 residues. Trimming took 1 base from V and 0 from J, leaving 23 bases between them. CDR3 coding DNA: TGTGCCAGCAGCCAAGGAGGAGATAGAGCAGCGCGAACTAGCACAGATACGCAGTATTTT. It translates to CASSQGGDRAARTSTDTQYF.

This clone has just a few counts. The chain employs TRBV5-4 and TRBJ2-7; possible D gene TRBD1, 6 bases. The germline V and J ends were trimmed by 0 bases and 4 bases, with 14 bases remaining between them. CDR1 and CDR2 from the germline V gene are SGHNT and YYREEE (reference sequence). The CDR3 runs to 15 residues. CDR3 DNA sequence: TGTGCCAGCAGCTTGGAGGGAGTGGGGGCTTACGAGCAGTACTTC. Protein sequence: CASSLEGVGAYEQYF.

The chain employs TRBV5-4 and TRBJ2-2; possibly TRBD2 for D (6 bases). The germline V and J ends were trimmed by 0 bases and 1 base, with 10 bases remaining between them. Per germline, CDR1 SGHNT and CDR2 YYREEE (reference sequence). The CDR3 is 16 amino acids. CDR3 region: CASSLAGGLNTGELFF. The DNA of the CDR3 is TGTGCCAGCAGCTTGGCCGGGGGATTGAACACCGGGGAGCTGTTTTTT.

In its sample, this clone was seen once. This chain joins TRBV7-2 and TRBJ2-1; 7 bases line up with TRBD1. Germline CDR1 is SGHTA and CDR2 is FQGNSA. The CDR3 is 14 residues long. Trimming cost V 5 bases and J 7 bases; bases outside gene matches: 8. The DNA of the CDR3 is TGTGCCAGCAGCCCCGACAGGGCGGAGAATGAGCAGTTCTTC. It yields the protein CASSPDRAENEQFF.

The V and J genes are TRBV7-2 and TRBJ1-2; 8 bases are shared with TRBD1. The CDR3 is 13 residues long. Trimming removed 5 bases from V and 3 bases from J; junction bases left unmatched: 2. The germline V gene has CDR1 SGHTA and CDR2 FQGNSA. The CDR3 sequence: CASSPGQDYGYTF. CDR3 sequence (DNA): TGTGCCAGCAGCCCGGGACAGGACTATGGCTACACCTTC.

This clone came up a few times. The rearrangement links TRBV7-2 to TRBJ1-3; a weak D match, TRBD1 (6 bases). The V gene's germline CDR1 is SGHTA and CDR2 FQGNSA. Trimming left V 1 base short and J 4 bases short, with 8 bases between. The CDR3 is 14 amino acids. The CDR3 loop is CASSLGTDGNTIYF. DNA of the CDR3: TGTGCCAGCAGCTTAGGGACAGACGGAAACACCATATATTTT.

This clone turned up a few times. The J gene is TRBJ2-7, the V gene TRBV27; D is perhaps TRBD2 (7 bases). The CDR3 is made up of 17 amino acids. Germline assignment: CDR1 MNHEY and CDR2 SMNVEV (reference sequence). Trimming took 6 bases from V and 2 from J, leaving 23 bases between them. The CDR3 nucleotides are TGTGCCAGCAGCCGGGGGGCCGGCGGGGGCAGGGCCTACGAGCAGTACTTC. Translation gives CASSRGAGGGRAYEQYF.

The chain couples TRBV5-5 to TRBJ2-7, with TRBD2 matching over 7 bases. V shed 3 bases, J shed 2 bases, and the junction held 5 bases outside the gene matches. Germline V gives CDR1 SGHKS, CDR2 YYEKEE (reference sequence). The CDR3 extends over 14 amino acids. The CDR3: CASSSPAGAYEQYF. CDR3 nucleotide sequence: TGTGCCAGCAGCTCCCCGGCGGGGGCCTACGAGCAGTACTTC.

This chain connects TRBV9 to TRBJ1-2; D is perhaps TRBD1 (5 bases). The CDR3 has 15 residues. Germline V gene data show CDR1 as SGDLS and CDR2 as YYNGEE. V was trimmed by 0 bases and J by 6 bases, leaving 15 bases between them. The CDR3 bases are TGTGCCAGCAGCGTAGCGTCAGGACAAGGGAATGGCTACACCTTC. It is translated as CASSVASGQGNGYTF.

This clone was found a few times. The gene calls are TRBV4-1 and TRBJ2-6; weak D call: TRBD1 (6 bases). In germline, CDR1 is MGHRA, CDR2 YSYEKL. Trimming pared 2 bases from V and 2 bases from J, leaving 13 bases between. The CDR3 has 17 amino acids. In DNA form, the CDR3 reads TGCGCCAGCAGCCAAACAGGGATCCTTACTGGGGCCAACGTCCTGACTTTC. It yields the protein CASSQTGILTGANVLTF.

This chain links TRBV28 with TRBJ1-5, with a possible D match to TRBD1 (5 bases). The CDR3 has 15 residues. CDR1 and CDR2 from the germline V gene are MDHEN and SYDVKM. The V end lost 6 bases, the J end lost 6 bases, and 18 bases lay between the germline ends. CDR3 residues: CASSLVGEAGQPQHF. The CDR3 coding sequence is TGTGCCAGCAGCCTCGTGGGGGAGGCGGGTCAGCCCCAGCATTTT.

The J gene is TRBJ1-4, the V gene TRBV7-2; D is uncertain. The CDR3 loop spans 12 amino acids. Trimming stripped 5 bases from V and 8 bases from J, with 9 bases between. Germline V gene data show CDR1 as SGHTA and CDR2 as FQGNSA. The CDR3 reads CASSPPGEKLFF. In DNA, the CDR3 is TGTGCCAGCAGCCCCCCGGGAGAAAAACTGTTTTTT.

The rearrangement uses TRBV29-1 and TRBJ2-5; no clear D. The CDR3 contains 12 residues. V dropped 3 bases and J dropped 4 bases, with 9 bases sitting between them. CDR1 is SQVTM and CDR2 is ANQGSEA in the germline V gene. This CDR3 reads CSVDRVGETQYF. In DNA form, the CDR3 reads TGCAGCGTTGACCGGGTTGGAGAGACCCAGTACTTC. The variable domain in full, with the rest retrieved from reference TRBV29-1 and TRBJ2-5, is SAVISQKPSRDICQRGTSLTIQCQVDSQVTMMFWYRQQPGQSLTLIATANQGSEATYESGFVIDKFPISRPNLTFSTLTVSNMSPEDSSIYLCSVDRVGETQYFGPGTRLLVL.

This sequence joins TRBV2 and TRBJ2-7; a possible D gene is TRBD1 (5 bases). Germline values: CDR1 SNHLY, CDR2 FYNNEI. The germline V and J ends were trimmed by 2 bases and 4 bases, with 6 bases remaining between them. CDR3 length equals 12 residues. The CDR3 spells CASSEQGYEQYF. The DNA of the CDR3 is TGTGCCAGCAGTGAACAGGGTTACGAGCAGTACTTC.

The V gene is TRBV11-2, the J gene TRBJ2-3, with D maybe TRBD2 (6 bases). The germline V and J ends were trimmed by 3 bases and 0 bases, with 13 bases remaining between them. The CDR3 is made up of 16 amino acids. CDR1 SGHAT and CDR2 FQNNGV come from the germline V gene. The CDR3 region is CASSFDWGDSTDTQYF. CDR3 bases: TGTGCCAGCAGCTTCGACTGGGGGGACAGCACAGATACGCAGTATTTT.

The CDR3 region has the DNA TGTGCCAGCAGCTTTAAGGACAGGGGACAAGAGACCCAGTACTTC. This gives the protein CASSFKDRGQETQYF. This sequence joins TRBV7-9 and TRBJ2-5, with 9 bases lining up with TRBD1. The J segment lost 2 bases and the V segment lost 3 bases, leaving 4 bases of the junction unmatched. This CDR3 contains 15 residues. Germline V gene data show CDR1 as SEHNR and CDR2 as FQNEAQ (reference sequence).

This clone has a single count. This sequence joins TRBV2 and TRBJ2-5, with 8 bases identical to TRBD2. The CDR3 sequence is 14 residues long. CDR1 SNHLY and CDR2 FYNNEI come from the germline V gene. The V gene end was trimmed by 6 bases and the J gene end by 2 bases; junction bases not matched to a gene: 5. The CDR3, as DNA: TGTGCCAGCAGCGCCGGGACTAGACAAGAGACCCAGTACTTC. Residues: CASSAGTRQETQYF.

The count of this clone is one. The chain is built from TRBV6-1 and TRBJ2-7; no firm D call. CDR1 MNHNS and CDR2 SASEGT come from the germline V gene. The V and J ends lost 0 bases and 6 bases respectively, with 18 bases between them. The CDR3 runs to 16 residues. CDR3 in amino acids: CASSEAIRLVAAEQYF. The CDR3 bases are TGTGCCAGCAGTGAAGCGATTCGACTGGTGGCGGCCGAGCAGTACTTC.

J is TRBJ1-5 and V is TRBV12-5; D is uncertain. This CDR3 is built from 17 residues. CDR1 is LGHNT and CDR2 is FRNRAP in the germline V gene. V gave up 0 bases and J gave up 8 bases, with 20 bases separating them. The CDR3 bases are TGTGCTAGTGGTTTGGTACGGGCAGTGGGAGATGTAAAGCCCCAGCATTTT. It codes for CASGLVRAVGDVKPQHF.

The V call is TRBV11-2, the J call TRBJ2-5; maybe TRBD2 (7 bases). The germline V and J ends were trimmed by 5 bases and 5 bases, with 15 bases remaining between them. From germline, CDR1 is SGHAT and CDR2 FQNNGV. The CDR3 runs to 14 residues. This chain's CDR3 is CASSTYRGGETQYF. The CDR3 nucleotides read TGTGCCAGCAGCACGTATAGGGGGGGGGAGACCCAGTACTTC.

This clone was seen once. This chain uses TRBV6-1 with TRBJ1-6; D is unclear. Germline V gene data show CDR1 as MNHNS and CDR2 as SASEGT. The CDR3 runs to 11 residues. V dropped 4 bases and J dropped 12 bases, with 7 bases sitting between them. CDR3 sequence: CASSAPEPLHF. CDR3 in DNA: TGTGCCAGCAGTGCTCCAGAACCCCTCCACTTT.

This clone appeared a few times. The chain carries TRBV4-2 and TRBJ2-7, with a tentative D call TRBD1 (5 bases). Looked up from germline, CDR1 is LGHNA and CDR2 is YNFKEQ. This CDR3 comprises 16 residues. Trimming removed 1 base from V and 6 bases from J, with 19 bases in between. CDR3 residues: CASSQGNLQGSTEQYF. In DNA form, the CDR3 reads TGTGCCAGCAGCCAAGGAAATCTGCAGGGCTCCACCGAGCAGTACTTC.

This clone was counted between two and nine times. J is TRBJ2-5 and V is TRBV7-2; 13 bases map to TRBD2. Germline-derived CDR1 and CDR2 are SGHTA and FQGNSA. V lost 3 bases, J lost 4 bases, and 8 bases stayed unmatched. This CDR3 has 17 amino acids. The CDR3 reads CASSFSAWTSGGETQYF. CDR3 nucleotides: TGTGCCAGCAGCTTTTCGGCCTGGACTAGCGGGGGAGAGACCCAGTACTTC. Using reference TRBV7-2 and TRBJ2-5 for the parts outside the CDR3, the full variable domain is GAGVSQSPSNKVTEKGKDVELRCDPISGHTALYWYRQSLGQGLEFLIYFQGNSAPDKSGLPSDRFSAERTGGSVSTLTIQRTQQEDSAVYLCASSFSAWTSGGETQYFGPGTRLLVL.

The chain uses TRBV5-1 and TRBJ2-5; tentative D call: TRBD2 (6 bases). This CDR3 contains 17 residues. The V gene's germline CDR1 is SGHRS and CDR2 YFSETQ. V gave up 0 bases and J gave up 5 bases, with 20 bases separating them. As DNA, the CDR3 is TGCGCCAGCAGCTTGGCCCCAGGGACTGGACGGGGCGAGACCCAGTACTTC. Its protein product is CASSLAPGTGRGETQYF. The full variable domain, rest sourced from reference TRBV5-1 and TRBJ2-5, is KAGVTQTPRYLIKTRGQQVTLSCSPISGHRSVSWYQQTPGQGLQFLFEYFSETQRNKGNFPGRFSGRQFSNSRSEMNVSTLELGDSALYLCASSLAPGTGRGETQYFGPGTRLLVL.

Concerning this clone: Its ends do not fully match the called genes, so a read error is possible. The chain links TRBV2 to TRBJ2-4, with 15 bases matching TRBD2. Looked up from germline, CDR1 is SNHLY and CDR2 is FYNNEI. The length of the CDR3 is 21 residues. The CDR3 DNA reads TGTGCCAGCAGTGAAAGGGGGCCCACCGGACTAGCGGGGGGGCGCAAAAACAGTCAGTACTTC. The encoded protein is CASSERGPTGLAGGRKNSQYF.